What follows are 23 T cell receptor beta chains derived from one specimen sequenced in a study of blood T cell repertoires in COVID-19. Sequencing used immunoSEQ multiplex PCR; TCRdb keeps in-frame clones, though not all of them. The sample carries 250,000 to 300,000 clones, just over 85% recorded once. The source material was peripheral blood. All receptors come from a woman aged 25 to 39 with active or convalescent COVID-19.

This chain links TRBV2 with TRBJ1-3; D possibly corresponds to TRBD1 (5 bases). Germline assignment: CDR1 SNHLY and CDR2 FYNNEI. V dropped 2 bases and J dropped 0 bases, with 14 bases sitting between them. CDR3 length equals 17 residues. In DNA form, the CDR3 reads TGTGCCAGCAGTGAACTTTGGACACCGAGCTCTGGAAACACCATATATTTT. This gives the protein CASSELWTPSSGNTIYF.

V is TRBV28 and J is TRBJ1-2, with D perhaps TRBD1 (5 bases). Trimming removed 5 bases from V and 3 bases from J, with 13 bases in between. The CDR3 extends over 14 amino acids. Germline V gene lookup returns CDR1 MDHEN and CDR2 SYDVKM. In nucleotides, the CDR3 is TGTGCCAGCAGTATACCCAGGGTTCACTATGGCTACACCTTC. Amino acids: CASSIPRVHYGYTF.

The chain recombines TRBV20-1 with TRBJ2-5; 8 bases match TRBD1. Per germline, CDR1 DFQATT and CDR2 SNEGSKA (reference sequence). V gave up 3 bases and J gave up 5 bases; unmatched junction bases: 11. This CDR3 contains 15 residues. CDR3 DNA sequence: TGCAGTGCTAGTCTAGGGACAGGACCCGGGGAGACCCAGTACTTC. As protein: CSASLGTGPGETQYF.

The chain combines TRBV5-4 with TRBJ2-3, with 8 nucleotides matching TRBD1. CDR3 length equals 14 residues. Germline V CDR1 and CDR2: SGHNT, YYREEE (reference sequence). The ends lost 7 bases at V and 5 bases at J; junction bases unmatched: 9. The CDR3 loop is CASQISTGVDTQYF. The CDR3 region has the DNA TGTGCCAGCCAAATCTCGACAGGGGTAGATACGCAGTATTTT.

This chain joins TRBV4-1 and TRBJ1-6; D uncertain. Germline V lookup: CDR1 MGHRA, CDR2 YSYEKL. The V and J ends lost 1 base and 7 bases respectively, with 14 bases between them. The CDR3 totals 16 residues. CDR3 bases: TGCGCCAGCAGCCAAGTAGTAGGGAGAGTAAATTCACCCCTCCACTTT. Its protein product is CASSQVVGRVNSPLHF.

The V call is TRBV2, the J call TRBJ1-2; 8 nucleotides match TRBD1. This CDR3 is 17 amino acids long. The germline V gene has CDR1 SNHLY and CDR2 FYNNEI. V gave up 3 bases and J gave up 3 bases; unmatched junction bases: 12. CDR3 region: CASSDPDRGIQDYGYTF. The CDR3 DNA reads as TGTGCCAGCAGTGACCCCGACAGGGGAATACAGGACTATGGCTACACCTTC.

This chain uses TRBV27 with TRBJ1-2, with D maybe TRBD1 (6 bases). Trimming took 4 bases from V and 12 from J, leaving 21 bases between them. Germline V gives CDR1 MNHEY, CDR2 SMNVEV (reference sequence). CDR3 length equals 14 residues. In DNA form, the CDR3 reads TGTGCCAGCAGTTCCATAGGGACACCCAAGGGGCACACCTTC. The encoded protein is CASSSIGTPKGHTF.

The chain is built from TRBV2 and TRBJ1-1; 10 nucleotides match TRBD1. The CDR3 length is 15 residues. V was pared by 6 bases and J by 1 base, with 5 bases of the junction left unmatched. CDR1 and CDR2 (germline): SNHLY, FYNNEI. DNA for the CDR3: TGTGCCAGCAGATCTGACAGGGGGCAGAACACTGAAGCTTTCTTT. Translated: CASRSDRGQNTEAFF.

V usage is TRBV4-3 and J usage is TRBJ1-4; a possible D gene is TRBD1 (6 bases). V lost 1 base to trimming and J lost 6 bases, with 15 bases between them. Germline V gene sequence: CDR1 LGHNA, CDR2 YSLEER. The CDR3 length is 16 residues. CDR3: CASSQVKAGGYEKLFF. The DNA of the CDR3 is TGCGCCAGCAGCCAAGTAAAGGCGGGGGGCTATGAAAAACTGTTTTTT.

This clone was seen only a few times. Other DNA sequences from this sample encode an identical CDR3 as well. CDR3 region: CSVEGQGFTDTQYF. CDR3 DNA: TGCAGCGTTGAGGGACAGGGATTCACAGATACGCAGTATTTT. V and J are TRBV29-1 and TRBJ2-3; 9 bases line up with TRBD1. The CDR3 totals 14 residues. Germline V gene sequence: CDR1 SQVTM, CDR2 ANQGSEA. V shed 3 bases and J 2 bases; nucleotides not matched to a gene: 3.

The gene calls are TRBV6-5 and TRBJ1-5, with a possible D match to TRBD1 (6 bases). Trimming removed 9 bases at V and 0 bases at J, with 12 bases between. Germline values: CDR1 MNHEY, CDR2 SVGAGI. The CDR3 runs 14 residues. CDR3 region: CASADSFSNQPQHF. CDR3 DNA: TGTGCCAGTGCGGACAGCTTTAGCAATCAGCCCCAGCATTTT.

This clone was seen only once. J is TRBJ2-7 and V is TRBV7-9, with TRBD1 matching over 9 bases. The ends lost 5 bases at V and 4 bases at J; junction bases unmatched: 12. CDR3 length: 16 residues. Germline lookup yields CDR1 SEHNR and CDR2 FQNEAQ (reference sequence). The CDR3 nucleotides are TGTGCCAGCAGCCTTTACCCGGGACAGGGAAAATACGAGCAGTACTTC. Residues: CASSLYPGQGKYEQYF.

This rearrangement joins TRBV10-3 to TRBJ1-5; 7 bases agree with TRBD1. V lost 6 bases and J lost 8; bases outside the gene matches: 16. Germline V CDR1 and CDR2: ENHRY, SYGVKD. The CDR3 sequence is 16 residues long. CDR3 in amino acids: CAIRSLQGGFPEPQHF. The CDR3 nucleotides read TGTGCCATCAGATCACTTCAGGGGGGCTTCCCAGAGCCCCAGCATTTT.

The sample holds one count of this clone. The chain combines TRBV7-9 with TRBJ2-3; no clear D. Trimming pared 1 base from V and 4 bases from J, leaving 15 bases between. The CDR3 spans 16 residues. The germline V gene has CDR1 SEHNR and CDR2 FQNEAQ (reference sequence). CDR3 region: CASSLGATDRADTQYF. The CDR3 DNA reads TGTGCCAGCAGCTTAGGAGCCACAGATCGCGCAGATACGCAGTATTTT.

This chain uses TRBV14 with TRBJ1-4; D call uncertain. CDR1 is SGHDN and CDR2 is FVKESK in the germline V gene. With 0 bases removed from V and 8 bases from J, the gap between germline ends came to 7 bases. The CDR3 has 13 residues. CDR3 sequence reads: CASSQDPKEKLFF. The CDR3 nucleotides are TGTGCCAGCAGCCAAGATCCCAAAGAAAAACTGTTTTTT. Full variable domain (rest looked up from reference TRBV14 and TRBJ1-4): EAGVTQFPSHSVIEKGQTVTLRCDPISGHDNLYWYRRVMGKEIKFLLHFVKESKQDESGMPNNRFLAERTGGTYSTLKVQPAELEDSGVYFCASSQDPKEKLFFGSGTQLSVL.

This clone was seen once. The J gene is TRBJ1-5, the V gene TRBV19; TRBD1 aligns across 7 bases. J lost 3 bases, V lost 6 bases, and 8 bases had no gene match. The V gene's germline CDR1 is LNHDA and CDR2 SQIVND (reference sequence). The length of the CDR3 is 15 residues. CDR3 amino acids: CASSPQGEFNQPQHF. DNA of the CDR3: TGTGCCAGTAGCCCCCAGGGGGAGTTCAATCAGCCCCAGCATTTT.

The rearrangement joins TRBV10-1 to TRBJ2-1; the match to TRBD2 covers 11 bases. The CDR3 has 13 amino acids. Trimming cost V 8 bases and J 15 bases; bases outside gene matches: 12. Germline loops: CDR1 WNHNN, CDR2 SYGVQD (reference sequence). The CDR3 DNA is TGCGCCAGCGGAGGGGTAGCGGGGGGGCCTCGGTTCTTC. It is translated as CASGGVAGGPRFF.

The gene calls are TRBV7-2 and TRBJ2-1; TRBD1 matches at 9 bases. CDR1 and CDR2 from the germline V gene are SGHTA and FQGNSA. The CDR3 totals 17 residues. V shed 1 base and J 5 bases; nucleotides not matched to a gene: 9. CDR3 region: CASSLEWGQGNHNEQFF. CDR3 nucleotide sequence: TGTGCCAGCAGCTTAGAATGGGGACAGGGTAACCACAATGAGCAGTTCTTC. The variable domain in full, completed from reference TRBV7-2 and TRBJ2-1, reads GAGVSQSPSNKVTEKGKDVELRCDPISGHTALYWYRQSLGQGLEFLIYFQGNSAPDKSGLPSDRFSAERTGGSVSTLTIQRTQQEDSAVYLCASSLEWGQGNHNEQFFGPGTRLTVL.

The chain has TRBV6-5 and TRBJ2-3, with D unresolved. V lost 4 bases to trimming and J lost 4 bases, with 3 bases between them. This CDR3 spans 11 amino acids. Germline assignment: CDR1 MNHEY and CDR2 SVGAGI. The CDR3: CASSLSDTQYF. The CDR3 nucleotides read TGTGCCAGCAGTTTATCAGATACGCAGTATTTT.

CDR3 protein: CASSLIGGINEQYF. The CDR3 nucleotides are TGTGCCAGCAGCCTCATAGGGGGCATCAACGAGCAGTACTTC. This chain connects TRBV11-1 to TRBJ2-7, with 7 positions matching TRBD1. Trimming cost V 5 bases and J 5 bases; bases outside gene matches: 9. Germline-derived CDR1 and CDR2 are SGHAT and FQDESV (reference sequence). The CDR3 runs 14 residues. The full variable domain, completed using reference TRBV11-1 and TRBJ2-7, is EAEVAQSPRYKITEKSQAVAFWCDPISGHATLYWYRQILGQGPELLVQFQDESVVDDSQLPKDRFSAERLKGVDSTLKIQPAELGDSAMYLCASSLIGGINEQYFGPGTRLTVT.

V and J are TRBV5-1 and TRBJ2-3, with no clear D. V dropped 4 bases and J dropped 2 bases, with 11 bases sitting between them. Germline V gene data show CDR1 as SGHRS and CDR2 as YFSETQ. The CDR3 sequence is 14 residues long. The CDR3, as DNA: TGCGCCAGCAGCCCAATCGAGGCCACAGATACGCAGTATTTT. Amino acids: CASSPIEATDTQYF.

The V and J genes are TRBV5-1 and TRBJ2-7; D gene unclear. Trimming cost V 4 bases and J 0 bases, with 14 bases left between them. The CDR3 runs to 15 residues. From germline, CDR1 is SGHRS and CDR2 YFSETQ. CDR3 amino acids: CASSPTPDNSYEQYF. In nucleotides, the CDR3 is TGCGCCAGCAGCCCGACCCCCGACAACTCCTACGAGCAGTACTTC.

The chain uses TRBV15 and TRBJ1-5, with 7 positions matching TRBD1. The length of the CDR3 is 14 residues. V was pared by 5 bases and J by 5 bases, with 6 bases of the junction left unmatched. Germline CDR1 LNHNV, CDR2 YYDKDF (reference sequence). CDR3 residues: CATSWTGSDQPQHF. The CDR3 region has the DNA TGTGCCACCAGCTGGACAGGTTCTGATCAGCCCCAGCATTTT.